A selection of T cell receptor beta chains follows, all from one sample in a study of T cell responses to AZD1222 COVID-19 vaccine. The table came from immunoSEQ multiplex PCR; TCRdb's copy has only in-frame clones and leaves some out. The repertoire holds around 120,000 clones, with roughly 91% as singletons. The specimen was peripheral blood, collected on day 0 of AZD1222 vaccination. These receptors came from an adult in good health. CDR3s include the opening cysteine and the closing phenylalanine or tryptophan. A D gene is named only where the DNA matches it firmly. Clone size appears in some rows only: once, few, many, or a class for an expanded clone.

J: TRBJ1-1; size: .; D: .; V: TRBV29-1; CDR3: CSVDPGWMNTEAFF; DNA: TGCAGCGTTGATCCGGGCTGGATGAACACTGAAGCTTTCTTT
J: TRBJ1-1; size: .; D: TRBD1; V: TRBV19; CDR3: CASRRPQTGGSEAFF; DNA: TGTGCCAGTAGAAGGCCCCAGACAGGGGGATCTGAAGCTTTCTTT
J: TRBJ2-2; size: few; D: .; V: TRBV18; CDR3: CASSIDSTGELFF; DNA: TGTGCCAGCTCAATCGACAGCACCGGGGAGCTGTTTTTT
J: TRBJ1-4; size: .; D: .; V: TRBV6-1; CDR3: CASSEAGEAMGLKKLFF; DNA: TGTGCCAGCAGTGAAGCGGGCGAGGCCATGGGCCTGAAAAAACTGTTTTTT
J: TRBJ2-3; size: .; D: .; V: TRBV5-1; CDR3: CASSPGSTDTQYF; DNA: TGCGCCAGCAGCCCCGGTAGTACAGATACGCAGTATTTT
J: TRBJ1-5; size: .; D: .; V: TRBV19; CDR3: CATSAGVGQPQHF; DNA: TGTGCCACAAGCGCGGGGGTAGGTCAGCCCCAGCATTTT
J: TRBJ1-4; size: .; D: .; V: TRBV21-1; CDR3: CASSNKGQINEKLFF; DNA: TGTGCCAGCAGCAACAAGGGGCAGATTAACGAAAAACTGTTTTTT
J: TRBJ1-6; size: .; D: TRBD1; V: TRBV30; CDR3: CAWRATGQGRYSPLHF; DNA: TGTGCCTGGAGGGCTACGGGACAGGGGAGATACTCACCCCTCCACTTT
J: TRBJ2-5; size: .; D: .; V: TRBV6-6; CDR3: CASSLNPDSPFGQETQYF; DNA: TGTGCCAGCAGTCTAAATCCGGACAGCCCGTTTGGCCAAGAGACCCAGTACTTC
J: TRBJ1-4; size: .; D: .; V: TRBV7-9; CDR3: CASSSPVGSSNEKLFF; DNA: TGTGCCAGCAGCTCCCCAGTTGGGTCCTCTAATGAAAAACTGTTTTTT
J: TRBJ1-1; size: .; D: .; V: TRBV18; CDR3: CASSNDNGWRATEAFF; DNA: TGTGCCAGCTCCAACGACAATGGGTGGCGGGCCACTGAAGCTTTCTTT
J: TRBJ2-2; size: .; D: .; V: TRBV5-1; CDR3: CASSSRVTTTGELFF; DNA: TGCGCCAGCAGCTCCAGGGTAACGACCACCGGGGAGCTGTTTTTT
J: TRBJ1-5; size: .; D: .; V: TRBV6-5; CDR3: CASSIQLAQPQHF; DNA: TGTGCCAGCAGTATACAGTTGGCTCAGCCCCAGCATTTT
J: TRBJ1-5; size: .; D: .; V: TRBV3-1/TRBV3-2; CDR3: CASSQGNQPQHF; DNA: TGTGCCAGCAGCCAGGGAAATCAGCCCCAGCATTTT
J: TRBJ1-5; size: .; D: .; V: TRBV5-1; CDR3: CASSLEGVGGNQPQHF; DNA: TGCGCCAGCAGCTTGGAAGGGGTCGGGGGCAATCAGCCCCAGCATTTT
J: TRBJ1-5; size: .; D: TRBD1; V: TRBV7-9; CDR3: CASSPGTGWNQPQHF; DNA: TGTGCCAGCAGCCCAGGGACAGGGTGGAATCAGCCCCAGCATTTT
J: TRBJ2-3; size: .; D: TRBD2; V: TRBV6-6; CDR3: CASSPPGTSGATDTQYF; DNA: TGTGCCAGCAGTCCTCCCGGGACTAGCGGCGCCACAGATACGCAGTATTTT
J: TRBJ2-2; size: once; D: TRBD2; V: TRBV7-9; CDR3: CATTTRLAGRGLQGELFF; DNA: TGTGCCACCACGACCAGACTAGCTGGGCGGGGCCTTCAAGGGGAGCTGTTTTTT